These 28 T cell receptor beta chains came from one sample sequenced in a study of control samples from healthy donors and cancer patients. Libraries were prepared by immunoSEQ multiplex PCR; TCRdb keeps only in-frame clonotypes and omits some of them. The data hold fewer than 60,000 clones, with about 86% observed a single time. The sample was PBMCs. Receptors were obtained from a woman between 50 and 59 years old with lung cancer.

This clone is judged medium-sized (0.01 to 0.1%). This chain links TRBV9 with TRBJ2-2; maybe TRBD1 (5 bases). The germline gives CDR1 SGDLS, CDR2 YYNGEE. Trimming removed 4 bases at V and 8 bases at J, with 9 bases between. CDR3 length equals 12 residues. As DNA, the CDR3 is TGTGCCAGCAGCCCCTGGACAGGGGAGCTGTTTTTT. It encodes CASSPWTGELFF.

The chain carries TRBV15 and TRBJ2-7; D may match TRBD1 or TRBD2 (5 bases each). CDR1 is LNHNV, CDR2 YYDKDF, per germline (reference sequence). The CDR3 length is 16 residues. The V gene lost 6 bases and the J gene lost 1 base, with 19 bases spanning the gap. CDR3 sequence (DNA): TGTGCCACCAGTAGGGACGGAGGTTTTTCGTCCTACGAGCAGTACTTC. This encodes CATSRDGGFSSYEQYF.

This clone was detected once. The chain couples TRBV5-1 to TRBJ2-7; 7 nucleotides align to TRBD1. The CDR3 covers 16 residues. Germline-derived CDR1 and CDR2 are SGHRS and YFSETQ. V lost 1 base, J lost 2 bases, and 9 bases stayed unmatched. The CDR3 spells CASSLLPDRATYEQYF. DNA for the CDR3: TGCGCCAGCAGCTTGTTGCCCGACAGGGCAACCTACGAGCAGTACTTC.

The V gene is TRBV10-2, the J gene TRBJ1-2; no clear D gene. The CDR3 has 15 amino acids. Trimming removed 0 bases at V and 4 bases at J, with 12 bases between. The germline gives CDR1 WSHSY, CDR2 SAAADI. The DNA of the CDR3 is TGCGCCAGCAGTGAGTCCGGGAGGCGAATCTATGGCTACACCTTC. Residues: CASSESGRRIYGYTF.

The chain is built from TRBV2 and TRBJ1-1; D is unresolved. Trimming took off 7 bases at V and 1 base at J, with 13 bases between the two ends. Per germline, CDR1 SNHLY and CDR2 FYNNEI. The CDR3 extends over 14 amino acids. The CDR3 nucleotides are TGTGCCAGCACCTTTGACTCCCCGAACACTGAAGCTTTCTTT. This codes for CASTFDSPNTEAFF.

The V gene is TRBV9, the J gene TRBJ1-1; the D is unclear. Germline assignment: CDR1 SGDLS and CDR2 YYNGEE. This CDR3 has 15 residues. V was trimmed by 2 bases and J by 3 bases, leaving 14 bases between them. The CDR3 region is CASSVSPDRDTEAFF. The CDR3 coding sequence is TGTGCCAGCAGCGTTAGTCCGGATAGGGACACTGAAGCTTTCTTT.

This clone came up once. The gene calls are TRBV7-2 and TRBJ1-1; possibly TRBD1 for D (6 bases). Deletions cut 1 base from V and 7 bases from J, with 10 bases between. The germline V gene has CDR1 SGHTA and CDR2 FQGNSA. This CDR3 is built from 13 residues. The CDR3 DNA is TGTGCCAGCAGCTTAGGGACAGAGAATGAAGCTTTCTTT. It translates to CASSLGTENEAFF.

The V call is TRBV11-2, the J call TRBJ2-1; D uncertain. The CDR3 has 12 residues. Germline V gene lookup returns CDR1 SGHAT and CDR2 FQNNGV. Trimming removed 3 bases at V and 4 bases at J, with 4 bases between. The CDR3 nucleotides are TGTGCCAGCAGCTTCGAATACAATGAGCAGTTCTTC. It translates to CASSFEYNEQFF. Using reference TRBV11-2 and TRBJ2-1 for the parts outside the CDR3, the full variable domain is EAGVAQSPRYKIIEKRQSVAFWCNPISGHATLYWYQQILGQGPKLLIQFQNNGVVDDSQLPKDRFSAERLKGVDSTLKIQPAKLEDSAVYLCASSFEYNEQFFGPGTRLTVL.

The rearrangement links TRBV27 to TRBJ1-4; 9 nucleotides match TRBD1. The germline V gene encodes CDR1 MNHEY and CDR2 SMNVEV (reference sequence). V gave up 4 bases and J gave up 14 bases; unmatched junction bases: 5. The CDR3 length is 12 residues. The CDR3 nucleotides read TGTGCCAGCAGTTCGGGGACAGGGAAGCTGTTTTTT. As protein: CASSSGTGKLFF.

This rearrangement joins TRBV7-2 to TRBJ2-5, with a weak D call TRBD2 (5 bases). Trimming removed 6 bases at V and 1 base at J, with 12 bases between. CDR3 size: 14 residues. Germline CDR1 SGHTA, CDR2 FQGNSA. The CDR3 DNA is TGTGCCAGCAGTCCCCTGAGCGGCCAAGAGACCCAGTACTTC. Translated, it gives CASSPLSGQETQYF.

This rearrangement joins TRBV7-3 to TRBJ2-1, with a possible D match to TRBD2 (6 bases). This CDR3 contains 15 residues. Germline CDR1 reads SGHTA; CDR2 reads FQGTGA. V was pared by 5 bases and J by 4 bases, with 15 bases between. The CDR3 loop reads CASSPRDSGYNEQFF. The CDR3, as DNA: TGTGCCAGCAGCCCCCGTGATAGCGGTTACAATGAGCAGTTCTTC.

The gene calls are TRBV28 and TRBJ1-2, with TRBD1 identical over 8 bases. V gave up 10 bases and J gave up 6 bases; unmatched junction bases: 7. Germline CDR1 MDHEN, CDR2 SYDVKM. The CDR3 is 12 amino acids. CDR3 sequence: CATWTGRDGYTF. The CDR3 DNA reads TGTGCCACATGGACAGGGAGGGATGGCTACACCTTC.

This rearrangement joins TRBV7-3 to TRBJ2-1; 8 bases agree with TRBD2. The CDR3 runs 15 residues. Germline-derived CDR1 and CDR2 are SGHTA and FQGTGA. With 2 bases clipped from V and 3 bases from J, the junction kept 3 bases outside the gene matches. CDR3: CASSLWRGDYNEQFF. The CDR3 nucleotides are TGTGCCAGCAGCTTATGGCGGGGGGACTACAATGAGCAGTTCTTC.

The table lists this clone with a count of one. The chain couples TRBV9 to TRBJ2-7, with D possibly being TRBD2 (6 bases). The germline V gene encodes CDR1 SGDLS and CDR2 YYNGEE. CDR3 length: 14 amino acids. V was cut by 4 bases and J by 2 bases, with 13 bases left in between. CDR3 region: CASSPGGSPYEQYF. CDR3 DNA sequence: TGTGCCAGCAGCCCCGGGGGTTCACCCTACGAGCAGTACTTC.

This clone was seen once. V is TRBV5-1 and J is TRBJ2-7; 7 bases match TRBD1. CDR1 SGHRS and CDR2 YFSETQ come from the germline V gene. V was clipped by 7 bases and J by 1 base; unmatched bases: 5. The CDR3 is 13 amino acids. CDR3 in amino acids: CASGRDRSYEQYF. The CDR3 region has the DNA TGCGCCAGCGGCCGGGACAGATCCTACGAGCAGTACTTC.

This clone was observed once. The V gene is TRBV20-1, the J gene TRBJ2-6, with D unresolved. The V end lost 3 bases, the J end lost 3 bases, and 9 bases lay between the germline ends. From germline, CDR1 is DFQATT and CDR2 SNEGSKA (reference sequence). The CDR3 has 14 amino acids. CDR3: CSASRDRGANVLTF. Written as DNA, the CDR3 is TGCAGTGCTAGTCGAGATCGTGGGGCCAACGTCCTGACTTTC.

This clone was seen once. The CDR3 loop is CASSLVGGIEQYF. DNA of the CDR3: TGTGCCAGCAGCTTGGTGGGGGGGATCGAGCAGTACTTC. The chain couples TRBV5-4 to TRBJ2-7; 7 bases match TRBD2. The germline gives CDR1 SGHNT, CDR2 YYREEE (reference sequence). There are 13 residues in the CDR3. Trimming took 0 bases from V and 6 from J; bases not matched to a gene: 3.

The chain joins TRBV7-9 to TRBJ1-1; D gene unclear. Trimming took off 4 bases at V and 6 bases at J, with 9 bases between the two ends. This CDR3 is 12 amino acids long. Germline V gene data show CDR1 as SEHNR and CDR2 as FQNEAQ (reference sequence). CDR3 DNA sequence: TGTGCCAGCAGCTCCGAGACGCCTGAAGCTTTCTTT. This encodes CASSSETPEAFF. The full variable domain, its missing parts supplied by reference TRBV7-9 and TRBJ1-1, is DTGVSQNPRHKITKRGQNVTFRCDPISEHNRLYWYRQTLGQGPEFLTYFQNEAQLEKSRLLSDRFSAERPKGSFSTLEIQRTEQGDSAMYLCASSSETPEAFFGQGTRLTVV.

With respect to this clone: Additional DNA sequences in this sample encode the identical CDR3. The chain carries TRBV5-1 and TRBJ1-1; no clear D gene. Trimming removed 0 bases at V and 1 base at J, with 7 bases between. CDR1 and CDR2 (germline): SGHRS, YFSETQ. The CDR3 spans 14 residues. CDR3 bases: TGCGCCAGCAGCTTGGGCGGATCGAACACTGAAGCTTTCTTT. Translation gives CASSLGGSNTEAFF.

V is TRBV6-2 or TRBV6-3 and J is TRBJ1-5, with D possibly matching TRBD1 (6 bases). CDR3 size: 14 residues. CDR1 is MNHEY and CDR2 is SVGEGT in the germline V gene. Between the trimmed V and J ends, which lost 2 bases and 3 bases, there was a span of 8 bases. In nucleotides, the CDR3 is TGTGCCAGCAGTTACCACAGGGCCAATCAGCCCCAGCATTTT. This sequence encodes CASSYHRANQPQHF.

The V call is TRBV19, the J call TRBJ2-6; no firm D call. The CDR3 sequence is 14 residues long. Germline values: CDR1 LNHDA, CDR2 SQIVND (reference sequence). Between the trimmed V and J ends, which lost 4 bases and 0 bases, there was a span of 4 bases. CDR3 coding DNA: TGTGCCAGTAGTACCGGCTCTGGGGCCAACGTCCTGACTTTC. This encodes CASSTGSGANVLTF. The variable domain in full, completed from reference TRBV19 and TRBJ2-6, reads DGGITQSPKYLFRKEGQNVTLSCEQNLNHDAMYWYRQDPGQGLRLIYYSQIVNDFQKGDIAEGYSVSREKKESFPLTVTSAQKNPTAFYLCASSTGSGANVLTFGAGSRLTVL.

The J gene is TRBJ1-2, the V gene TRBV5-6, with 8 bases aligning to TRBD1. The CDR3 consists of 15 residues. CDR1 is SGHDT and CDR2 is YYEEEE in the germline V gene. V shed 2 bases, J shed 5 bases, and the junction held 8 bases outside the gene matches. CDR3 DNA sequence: TGTGCCAGCAGCTTATTGACAGGGGAGGGATATGGCTACACCTTC. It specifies CASSLLTGEGYGYTF.

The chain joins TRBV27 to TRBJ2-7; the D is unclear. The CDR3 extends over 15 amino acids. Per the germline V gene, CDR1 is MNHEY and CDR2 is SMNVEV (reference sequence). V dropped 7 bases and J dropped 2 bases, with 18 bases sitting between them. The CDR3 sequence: CASMFQSPATYEQYF. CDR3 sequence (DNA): TGTGCCAGCATGTTCCAGTCGCCCGCTACCTACGAGCAGTACTTC.

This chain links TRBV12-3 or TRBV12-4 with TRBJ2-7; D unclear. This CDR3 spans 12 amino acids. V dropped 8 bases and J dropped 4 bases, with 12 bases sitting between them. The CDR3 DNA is TGTGCCAGCCGAAGAAGACTGTACGAGCAGTACTTC. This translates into CASRRRLYEQYF.

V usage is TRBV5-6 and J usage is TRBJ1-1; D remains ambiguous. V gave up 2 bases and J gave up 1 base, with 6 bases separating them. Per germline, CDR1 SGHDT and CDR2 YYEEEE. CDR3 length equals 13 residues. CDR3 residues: CASSFAGNTEAFF. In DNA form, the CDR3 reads TGTGCCAGCAGCTTTGCAGGGAACACTGAAGCTTTCTTT.

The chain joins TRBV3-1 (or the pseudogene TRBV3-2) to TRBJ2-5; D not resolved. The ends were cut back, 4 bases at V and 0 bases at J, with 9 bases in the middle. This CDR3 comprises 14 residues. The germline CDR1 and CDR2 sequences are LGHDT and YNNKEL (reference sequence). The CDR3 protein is CASSPGRDQETQYF. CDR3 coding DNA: TGTGCCAGCAGCCCCGGACGGGACCAAGAGACCCAGTACTTC.

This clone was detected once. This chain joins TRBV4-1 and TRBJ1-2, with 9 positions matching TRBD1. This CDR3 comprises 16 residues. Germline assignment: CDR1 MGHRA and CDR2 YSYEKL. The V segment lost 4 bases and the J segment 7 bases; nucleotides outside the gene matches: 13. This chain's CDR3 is CASSLHPGQGSRGYTF. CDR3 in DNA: TGCGCCAGCAGCCTCCATCCGGGACAGGGTAGTCGTGGCTACACCTTC.

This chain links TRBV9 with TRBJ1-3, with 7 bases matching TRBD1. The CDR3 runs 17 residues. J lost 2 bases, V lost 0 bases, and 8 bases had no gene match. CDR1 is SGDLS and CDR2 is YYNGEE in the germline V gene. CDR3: CASSVAPGGLTGNTIYF. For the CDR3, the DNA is TGTGCCAGCAGCGTAGCCCCAGGGGGGCTCACTGGAAACACCATATATTTT.